This T cell receptor beta chain was observed in a study of shared T cell receptors in the human thymus. Assay used: immunoSEQ multiplex PCR; TCRdb lists only in-frame clones, some missing. The sample lists over 65,000 clones; nearly 95% were seen once. Per germline, CDR1 LGHNA and CDR2 YNFKEQ. Trimming stripped 0 bases from V and 1 base from J, with 18 bases between. The CDR3 is 18 amino acids. The receptor's source is a human donor. The J gene is TRBJ1-1, the V gene TRBV4-2; D uncertain. The sample comprised thymocytes. CDR3 in DNA: TGTGCCAGCAGCCAAGAAGGCCCAAACAAAAAAAGGAACACTGAAGCTTTCTTT. The encoded protein is CASSQEGPNKKRNTEAFF.